This T cell receptor beta chain was sequenced for a study of T-cell reconstitution after alpha-beta-depleted transplantation in children. Overall study findings and caveats: Reportedly, roughly two months post-transplant, alpha-beta T cells arose from several hundred expanded graft clones.

Turning to this clonotype: Its target is not known.

As it was prepared, the TCRbeta library received unique molecular identifiers. TCRdb itself ran the PCR reads through MiXCR, one entry per CDR3 protein. The table records 500,000 to 600,000 distinct CDR3 sequences, 25% to 30% of them present only once. The CDR3 spans 15 residues. Trimming took off 4 bases at V and 4 bases at J, with 15 bases between the two ends. The V gene's germline CDR1 is MNHEY and CDR2 SVGEGT. V gene TRBV6-2 or TRBV6-3 combines with J gene TRBJ2-3, with D perhaps matching TRBD1 (5 bases). This clonotype was obtained from a boy under two years old with Wiskott-Aldrich syndrome, due to receive a stem cell transplant. This specimen was PBMCs, taken before TCRalphabeta/CD19-depleted stem cell transplant. The CDR3 reads CASSLGIEGADTQYF. CDR3 sequence (DNA): TGTGCCAGCAGTTTAGGCATAGAAGGGGCAGATACGCAGTATTTT.